The present entry profiles one TCR beta chain with its context. This record belongs to a study of blood T cell repertoires in COVID-19. This CDR3 is built from 14 residues. Trimming pared 8 bases from V and 5 bases from J, leaving 19 bases between. From germline, CDR1 is SGHRS and CDR2 YFSETQ. TCRdb's table, derived via immunoSEQ multiplex PCR, lists solely in-frame clones and lacks some. This sample has about 190,000 clones, with 88% found just once. This receptor was identified in a human donor in a cohort sampled during active COVID-19. Material: peripheral blood. The chain recombines TRBV5-1 with TRBJ2-5, with D maybe TRBD2 (5 bases). CDR3 in DNA: TGCGCCAGGGGAACTAGTCGGGTAAGGGAGACCCAGTACTTC. Encoded protein: CARGTSRVRETQYF.